A selection of T cell receptor beta chains follows, all from one sample in a study of T-cell reconstitution after alpha-beta-depleted transplantation in children. TCRdb re-called the PCR reads through MiXCR, storing one row per CDR3 protein. The sample holds 500,000 to 600,000 distinct CDR3 sequences, less than 35% seen once. The sequencing here drew on PBMCs from the stem cell graft donor, taken from the stem cell graft. The receptors originated from a human donor who donated a stem cell graft to a child with aplastic anemia. CDR3s include the opening cysteine and the closing phenylalanine or tryptophan. Each record gives: D gene, J gene, V gene, clone size, CDR3 DNA, CDR3 protein. A D gene is named only where the DNA matches it firmly. Expanded clones are given a class, and other clones once, few, many or no size at all.

d_call: -
j_call: TRBJ2-4
v_call: TRBV12-3/TRBV12-4
clone_size: -
cdr3_nt: TGTGCCAGCAGTTTAACAGGAGTAAACATTCAGTACTTC
cdr3_aa: CASSLTGVNIQYF

d_call: -
j_call: TRBJ2-7
v_call: TRBV7-2
clone_size: -
cdr3_nt: TGTGCCAGCAGCTTAGGCTGGGGTCCCAGCTCCTACGAGCAGTACTTC
cdr3_aa: CASSLGWGPSSYEQYF

d_call: TRBD1
j_call: TRBJ2-1
v_call: TRBV9
clone_size: -
cdr3_nt: TGTGCCAGCAGCGTAGAAGGGACAGGGGGCAGGGAGCAGTTCTTC
cdr3_aa: CASSVEGTGGREQFF

d_call: TRBD2
j_call: TRBJ2-3
v_call: TRBV25-1
clone_size: -
cdr3_nt: TGTGCCAGCACCCCGACTAGCGGGACAGATACGCAGTATTTT
cdr3_aa: CASTPTSGTDTQYF

d_call: TRBD2
j_call: TRBJ2-5
v_call: TRBV7-2
clone_size: few
cdr3_nt: TGTGCCAGCAGCTCGGGACTAGCGGGAGGCTTACGGGAGACCCAGTACTTC
cdr3_aa: CASSSGLAGGLRETQYF

d_call: TRBD2
j_call: TRBJ2-2
v_call: TRBV12-3/TRBV12-4
clone_size: -
cdr3_nt: TGTGCCAGCAGTGGGATGGGTAGCGGGAGTATCGGGGAGCTGTTTTTT
cdr3_aa: CASSGMGSGSIGELFF

d_call: TRBD2
j_call: TRBJ2-2
v_call: TRBV7-8
clone_size: few
cdr3_nt: TGTGCCAGCAGCCCCTTCTGGACTAGCGGGAATCGCAACACCGGGGAGCTGTTTTTT
cdr3_aa: CASSPFWTSGNRNTGELFF

d_call: TRBD2
j_call: TRBJ2-1
v_call: TRBV6-5
clone_size: -
cdr3_nt: TGTGCCAGCAGTTATGGGACTAGCGGGAGGGCCCTACACAATGAGCAGTTCTTC
cdr3_aa: CASSYGTSGRALHNEQFF

d_call: -
j_call: TRBJ2-2
v_call: TRBV27
clone_size: -
cdr3_nt: TGTGCCAGCAGTTTCACAGTCAACACCGGGGAGCTGTTTTTT
cdr3_aa: CASSFTVNTGELFF

d_call: -
j_call: TRBJ1-5
v_call: TRBV30
clone_size: -
cdr3_nt: TGTGCCTGGAGGGGGGGAGGTCAGCCCCAGCATTTT
cdr3_aa: CAWRGGGQPQHF

d_call: -
j_call: TRBJ1-1
v_call: TRBV18
clone_size: -
cdr3_nt: TGTGCCAGCTCACCACTACTGGAGTCAGGGGAAGCTTTCTTT
cdr3_aa: CASSPLLESGEAFF